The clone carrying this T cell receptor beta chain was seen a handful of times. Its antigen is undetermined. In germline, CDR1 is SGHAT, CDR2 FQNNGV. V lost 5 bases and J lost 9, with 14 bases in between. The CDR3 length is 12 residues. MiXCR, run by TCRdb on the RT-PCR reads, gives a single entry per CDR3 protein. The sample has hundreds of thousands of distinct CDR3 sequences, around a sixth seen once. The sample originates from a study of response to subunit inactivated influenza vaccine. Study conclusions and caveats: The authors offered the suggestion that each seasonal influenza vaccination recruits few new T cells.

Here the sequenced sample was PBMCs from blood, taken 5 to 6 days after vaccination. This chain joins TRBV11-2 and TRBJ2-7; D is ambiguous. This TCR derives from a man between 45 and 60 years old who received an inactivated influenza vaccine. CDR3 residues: CASSLGRAGQYF. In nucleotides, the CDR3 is TGTGCCAGCAGCCTCGGACGTGCAGGGCAGTACTTC.